These 27 T cell receptor beta chains share one sample of origin, sequenced in a study of blood T cell repertoires in COVID-19. This table comes from immunoSEQ multiplex PCR, and its TCRdb copy is limited to in-frame clones, with some not included. In the table there are about 230,000 clones, 85% to 90% of which are singletons. The specimen sequenced was peripheral blood. The receptors were gathered from a man aged 45-65 years with COVID-19, enrolled during active disease.

J is TRBJ2-5 and V is TRBV6-2 or TRBV6-3, with D unresolved. The CDR3 is 15 residues long. Per the germline V gene, CDR1 is MNHEY and CDR2 is SVGEGT. Trimming took 2 bases from V and 5 from J, leaving 15 bases between them. CDR3 amino acids: CASSYEGARWETQYF. As DNA, the CDR3 is TGTGCCAGCAGTTACGAAGGAGCTAGGTGGGAGACCCAGTACTTC.

This clone was counted between two and nine times. CDR3 DNA sequence: TGTGCCAGCAGTGAAGACGTAGGGGGCGCCGTCTCACCCCTCCACTTT. Protein product: CASSEDVGGAVSPLHF. The rearrangement joins TRBV6-1 to TRBJ1-6, with 7 bases aligning to TRBD1. Germline assignment: CDR1 MNHNS and CDR2 SASEGT. Losses at the gene ends were 1 base for V and 10 bases for J; bases not matched to a gene: 10. The CDR3 contains 16 residues.

V usage is TRBV30 and J usage is TRBJ2-7; D gene ambiguous. Germline V gives CDR1 GTSNPN, CDR2 SVGIG (reference sequence). Trimming cost V 0 bases and J 2 bases, with 14 bases left between them. This CDR3 is 15 amino acids long. The CDR3: CAWSVGDLSTYEQYF. The CDR3 coding sequence is TGTGCCTGGAGTGTCGGAGATTTGTCAACCTACGAGCAGTACTTC.

This chain connects TRBV5-1 to TRBJ2-1; D may be TRBD2 (6 bases). The ends were cut back, 4 bases at V and 0 bases at J, with 11 bases in the middle. CDR1 and CDR2 (germline): SGHRS, YFSETQ. The CDR3 consists of 15 residues. The CDR3, as DNA: TGCGCCAGCAGCCCGGGACTCAGCTCCTACAATGAGCAGTTCTTC. The encoded protein is CASSPGLSSYNEQFF. The full variable domain, its missing parts supplied by reference TRBV5-1 and TRBJ2-1, is KAGVTQTPRYLIKTRGQQVTLSCSPISGHRSVSWYQQTPGQGLQFLFEYFSETQRNKGNFPGRFSGRQFSNSRSEMNVSTLELGDSALYLCASSPGLSSYNEQFFGPGTRLTVL.

This clone was counted a single time. The chain links TRBV4-1 to TRBJ1-5, with a tentative D call TRBD1 (6 bases). The CDR3 is 16 amino acids. Germline values: CDR1 MGHRA, CDR2 YSYEKL. V lost 0 bases and J lost 1, with 10 bases in between. For the CDR3, the DNA is TGCGCCAGCAGCCAAGATGTCCAGGGGAGCAATCAGCCCCAGCATTTT. Its translation is CASSQDVQGSNQPQHF.

V and J are TRBV27 and TRBJ2-5; 8 bases fit TRBD2. Trimming removed 5 bases from V and 5 bases from J; junction bases left unmatched: 7. Germline CDR1 MNHEY, CDR2 SMNVEV (reference sequence). This CDR3 comprises 14 residues. The CDR3 loop reads CASSHSGGEETQYF. The CDR3 coding sequence is TGTGCCAGCAGTCACTCGGGGGGGGAGGAGACCCAGTACTTC.

In this sample, this clone turned up a few times. The chain is built from TRBV7-2 and TRBJ1-6, with 8 positions matching TRBD1. CDR3 length: 15 residues. V shed 4 bases, J shed 5 bases, and the junction held 4 bases outside the gene matches. Per the germline V gene, CDR1 is SGHTA and CDR2 is FQGNSA. In DNA, the CDR3 is TGTGCCAGCAGCTGGCAGGGACAGGATAATTCACCCCTCCACTTT. It translates to CASSWQGQDNSPLHF.

V gene TRBV27 combines with J gene TRBJ1-6, with 7 bases aligning to TRBD1. This CDR3 contains 15 residues. Germline CDR1 reads MNHEY; CDR2 reads SMNVEV (reference sequence). Losses at the gene ends were 7 bases for V and 4 bases for J; bases not matched to a gene: 7. CDR3 in DNA: TGTGCCAGCAAGACAGGGTTCTCTTATAATTCACCCCTCCACTTT. This gives the protein CASKTGFSYNSPLHF.

The rearrangement uses TRBV5-1 and TRBJ2-1; D is possibly TRBD2 (6 bases). The CDR3 runs 16 residues. V lost 5 bases, J lost 4 bases, and 19 bases lay in between. Germline CDR1 SGHRS, CDR2 YFSETQ. CDR3 coding DNA: TGCGCCAGCAGGTGGGGTGGCGGGGAATCGTACAATGAGCAGTTCTTC. Its protein product is CASRWGGGESYNEQFF.

The rearrangement joins TRBV7-6 to TRBJ1-4, with TRBD1 matching over 7 bases. V gave up 5 bases and J gave up 7 bases; unmatched junction bases: 10. From germline, CDR1 is SGHVS and CDR2 FNYEAQ. The CDR3 consists of 15 residues. CDR3 sequence (DNA): TGTGCCAGCAGCCCGCAACAGGGGAGGAGTGAAAAACTGTTTTTT. It is translated as CASSPQQGRSEKLFF.

V and J are TRBV5-4 and TRBJ1-1; no definite D call. Between the trimmed V and J ends, which lost 3 bases and 0 bases, there was a span of 18 bases. CDR1 is SGHNT, CDR2 YYREEE, per germline (reference sequence). This CDR3 is built from 17 residues. The CDR3 sequence is CASSSPVTTAMNTEAFF. The CDR3 DNA follows: TGTGCCAGCAGCTCGCCGGTTACGACTGCCATGAACACTGAAGCTTTCTTT.

The chain carries TRBV7-2 and TRBJ1-1; the D is unclear. The CDR3 has 13 amino acids. Germline V CDR1 and CDR2: SGHTA, FQGNSA. The ends were cut back, 4 bases at V and 4 bases at J, with 10 bases in the middle. This chain's CDR3 is CASSSRAGTEAFF. The CDR3 DNA follows: TGTGCCAGCAGCTCGAGGGCGGGCACTGAAGCTTTCTTT.

The chain joins TRBV20-1 to TRBJ1-1; unclear D gene. The CDR3 is 12 residues long. Per the germline V gene, CDR1 is DFQATT and CDR2 is SNEGSKA (reference sequence). Trimming stripped 3 bases from V and 5 bases from J, with 10 bases between. CDR3 DNA: TGCAGTGCTAGTCCGGGAGGGACTGAAGCTTTCTTT. Amino acids: CSASPGGTEAFF.

V is TRBV19 and J is TRBJ1-6; 8 positions agree with TRBD1. The CDR3 has 14 residues. Germline CDR1 and CDR2: LNHDA and SQIVND (reference sequence). The J segment lost 7 bases and the V segment lost 9 bases, leaving 8 bases of the junction unmatched. CDR3 DNA sequence: TGTGCCAGCGAAGGACAGGGCGCAAATTCACCCCTCCACTTT. Translation gives CASEGQGANSPLHF.

The chain combines TRBV29-1 with TRBJ2-3; 9 bases agree with TRBD1. CDR1 SQVTM and CDR2 ANQGSEA come from the germline V gene. This CDR3 contains 14 residues. Unmatched junction bases numbered 3, after V lost 4 bases and J lost 1 base. The CDR3 bases are TGCAGCGTTGCGCGGACAGGGGGCACAGATACGCAGTATTTT. This codes for CSVARTGGTDTQYF.

The chain employs TRBV7-9 and TRBJ2-7, with unresolved D. The CDR3 covers 12 residues. V was shortened by 0 bases and J by 9 bases, with 9 bases between the two germline ends. CDR1 and CDR2 (germline): SEHNR, FQNEAQ (reference sequence). CDR3 nucleotides: TGTGCCAGCAGCTTAGCCCCCACCGGGCAGTACTTC. Protein: CASSLAPTGQYF.

The V and J genes are TRBV7-9 and TRBJ2-1, with D possibly TRBD1 on 6 matching bases. The CDR3 spans 13 residues. Trimming shortened V by 4 bases and J by 8 bases, and 12 bases separated the two germline ends. CDR1 is SEHNR and CDR2 is FQNEAQ in the germline V gene (reference sequence). CDR3 sequence (DNA): TGTGCCAGCAGCTACGGACAGTTCGATGAGCAGTTCTTC. Residues: CASSYGQFDEQFF.

The rearrangement uses TRBV11-1 and TRBJ1-1, with TRBD1 matching over 9 bases. Germline values: CDR1 SGHAT, CDR2 FQDESV (reference sequence). The CDR3 sequence is 16 residues long. Unmatched junction bases numbered 13, after V lost 5 bases and J lost 6 bases. The CDR3 nucleotides are TGTGCCAGCAGCCCCGGGACAGGGAGAAGGGGCGCTGAAGCTTTCTTT. Its translation: CASSPGTGRRGAEAFF.

This clone was found once. The chain carries TRBV6-2 or TRBV6-3 and TRBJ2-1; 10 bases match TRBD2. J lost 10 bases, V lost 5 bases, and 11 bases had no gene match. There are 15 residues in the CDR3. Germline V gene sequence: CDR1 MNHEY, CDR2 SVGEGT. CDR3 region: CASSPSAGGLGEQFF. DNA for the CDR3: TGTGCCAGCAGTCCCTCAGCGGGGGGGCTTGGAGAGCAGTTCTTC.

The V gene is TRBV2, the J gene TRBJ2-5; 10 positions agree with TRBD2. Per germline, CDR1 SNHLY and CDR2 FYNNEI. The V and J ends lost 6 bases and 5 bases, in that order; junction bases with no gene match: 9. The length of the CDR3 is 15 residues. This CDR3 reads CASSVLAGLAETQYF. The DNA for the CDR3 is TGTGCCAGCAGCGTACTAGCGGGGCTAGCGGAGACCCAGTACTTC. Full variable domain (outside the CDR3, taken from reference TRBV2 and TRBJ2-5): EPEVTQTPSHQVTQMGQEVILRCVPISNHLYFYWYRQILGQKVEFLVSFYNNEISEKSEIFDDQFSVERPDGSNFTLKIRSTKLEDSAMYFCASSVLAGLAETQYFGPGTRLLVL.

This chain connects TRBV19 to TRBJ2-3, with D possibly matching TRBD2 (6 bases). CDR3 length equals 13 residues. Germline lookup yields CDR1 LNHDA and CDR2 SQIVND (reference sequence). Trimming stripped 6 bases from V and 2 bases from J, with 9 bases between. CDR3 amino acids: CASRASATDTQYF. The CDR3 DNA sequence: TGTGCCAGTAGGGCTAGCGCCACAGATACGCAGTATTTT.

This chain joins TRBV5-1 and TRBJ1-5, with 8 bases aligning to TRBD1. CDR3 size: 15 residues. The trim removed 3 bases at V and 4 bases at J, leaving 6 bases unmatched. Looked up from germline, CDR1 is SGHRS and CDR2 is YFSETQ. In nucleotides, the CDR3 is TGCGCCAGCAGCTACGGACAGGGAGAGAATCAGCCCCAGCATTTT. Protein: CASSYGQGENQPQHF.

This clone was seen a handful of times. V gene TRBV28 combines with J gene TRBJ2-7, with D hard to call. This CDR3 is 16 amino acids long. The ends were cut back, 4 bases at V and 0 bases at J, with 16 bases in the middle. Germline loops: CDR1 MDHEN, CDR2 SYDVKM. The CDR3: CASSSKTPLSSYEQYF. The CDR3 DNA follows: TGTGCCAGCAGTTCCAAGACACCCTTGAGCTCCTACGAGCAGTACTTC.

The rearrangement uses TRBV2 and TRBJ2-3, with 10 bases fitting TRBD2. The CDR3 is 16 amino acids. V dropped 2 bases and J dropped 2; count of bases not matched to a gene: 4. Looked up from germline, CDR1 is SNHLY and CDR2 is FYNNEI. The CDR3 loop reads CASSERSGRLTDTQYF. In nucleotides, the CDR3 is TGTGCCAGCAGTGAACGTAGCGGGAGGCTCACAGATACGCAGTATTTT.

The rearrangement links TRBV5-6 to TRBJ1-1; D remains unclear. The germline CDR1 and CDR2 sequences are SGHDT and YYEEEE. The CDR3 covers 14 residues. Trimming stripped 6 bases from V and 1 base from J, with 13 bases between. The DNA of the CDR3 is TGTGCCAGCACCTCGGTGGGCGAGAACACTGAAGCTTTCTTT. Translated: CASTSVGENTEAFF.

Of note for this clone: The sample holds other DNA sequences that translate to the same CDR3. This chain connects TRBV6-6 to TRBJ1-2; D is perhaps TRBD1 (6 bases). Germline V gene sequence: CDR1 MNHNY, CDR2 SVGAGI (reference sequence). The CDR3 contains 14 residues. Deletions cut 3 bases from V and 3 bases from J, with 11 bases between. The CDR3 here is CASSYRGGDYGYTF. The CDR3 DNA follows: TGTGCCAGCAGTTATAGAGGGGGGGACTATGGCTACACCTTC.

This clone came up once. This chain connects TRBV5-1 to TRBJ2-2; tentative D call: TRBD2 (6 bases). Trimming took 7 bases from V and 1 from J, leaving 8 bases between them. Germline loops: CDR1 SGHRS, CDR2 YFSETQ. This CDR3 has 13 amino acids. CDR3 sequence reads: CASRDLNTGELFF. CDR3 DNA: TGCGCCAGCCGGGACTTGAACACCGGGGAGCTGTTTTTT.